These 3 T cell receptor beta chains originate from one sample sequenced in a study of blood T cell repertoires in COVID-19. Here immunoSEQ multiplex PCR was the method, and the copy in TCRdb shows in-frame clones only, minus some. The data show about 140,000 clones, approximately 83% seen once. The material sequenced was peripheral blood. These receptors were taken from a human donor in a cohort sampled during active COVID-19.

The rearrangement uses TRBV19 and TRBJ1-5; D not certain. Trimming left V 8 bases short and J 4 bases short, with 9 bases between. Germline CDR1 reads LNHDA; CDR2 reads SQIVND (reference sequence). This CDR3 spans 12 amino acids. CDR3 protein: CASRSGNQPQHF. The CDR3, as DNA: TGTGCCAGTCGTTCGGGGAATCAGCCCCAGCATTTT.

J is TRBJ2-1 and V is TRBV5-6, with 9 bases aligning to TRBD2. CDR1 and CDR2 (germline): SGHDT, YYEEEE. This CDR3 region has 16 residues. With V trimmed by 0 bases and J by 4 bases, 5 bases remained unmatched. CDR3 region: CASSLDSGGPYNEQFF. The DNA of the CDR3 is TGTGCCAGCAGCTTGGATAGCGGGGGCCCTTACAATGAGCAGTTCTTC.

This clone has only one observation. The chain carries TRBV28 and TRBJ2-1; no definite D call. V was pared by 6 bases and J by 8 bases, with 8 bases between. CDR1 and CDR2 from the germline V gene are MDHEN and SYDVKM. The CDR3 has 11 amino acids. CDR3 in amino acids: CASSPSYEQFF. CDR3 coding DNA: TGTGCCAGCAGCCCTTCTTATGAGCAGTTCTTC.